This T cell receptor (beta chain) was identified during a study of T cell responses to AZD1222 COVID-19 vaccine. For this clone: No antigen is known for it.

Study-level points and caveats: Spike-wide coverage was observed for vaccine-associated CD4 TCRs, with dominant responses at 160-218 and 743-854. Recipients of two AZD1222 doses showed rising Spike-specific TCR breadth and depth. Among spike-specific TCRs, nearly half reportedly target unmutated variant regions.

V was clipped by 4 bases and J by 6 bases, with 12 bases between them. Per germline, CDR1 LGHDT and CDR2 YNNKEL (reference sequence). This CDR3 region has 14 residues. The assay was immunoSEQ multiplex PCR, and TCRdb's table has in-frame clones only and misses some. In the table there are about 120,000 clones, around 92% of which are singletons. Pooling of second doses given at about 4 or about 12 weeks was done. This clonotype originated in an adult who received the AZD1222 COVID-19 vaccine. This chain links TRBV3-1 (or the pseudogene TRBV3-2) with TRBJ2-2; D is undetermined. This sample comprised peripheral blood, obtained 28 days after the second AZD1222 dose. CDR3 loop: CASSPGLDSGELFF. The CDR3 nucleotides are TGTGCCAGCAGCCCGGGCCTTGACTCCGGGGAGCTGTTTTTT.